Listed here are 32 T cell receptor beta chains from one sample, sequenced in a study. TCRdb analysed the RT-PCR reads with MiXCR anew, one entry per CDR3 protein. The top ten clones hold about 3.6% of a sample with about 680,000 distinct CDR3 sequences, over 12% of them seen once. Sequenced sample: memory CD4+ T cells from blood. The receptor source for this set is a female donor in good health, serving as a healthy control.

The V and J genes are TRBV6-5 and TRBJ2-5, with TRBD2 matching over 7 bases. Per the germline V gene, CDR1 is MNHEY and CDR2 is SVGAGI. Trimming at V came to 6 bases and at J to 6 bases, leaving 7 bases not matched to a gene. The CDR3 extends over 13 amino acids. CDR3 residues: CASSLAARQTQYF. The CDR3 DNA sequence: TGTGCCAGCAGCCTAGCGGCAAGGCAGACCCAGTACTTC.

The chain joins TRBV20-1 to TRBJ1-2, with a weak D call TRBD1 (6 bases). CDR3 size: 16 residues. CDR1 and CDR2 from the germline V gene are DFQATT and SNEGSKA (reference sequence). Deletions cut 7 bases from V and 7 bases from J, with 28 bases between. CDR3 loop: CSVIRLLGAGNGGYTF. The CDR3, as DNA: TGCAGTGTGATCCGTCTTCTGGGGGCAGGGAATGGTGGCTACACCTTC.

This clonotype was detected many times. The CDR3 is CASSETGKMSGATYEQYF. In DNA form, the CDR3 reads TGTGCCAGCAGTGAGACAGGGAAGATGTCGGGAGCCACCTACGAGCAGTACTTC. The chain employs TRBV27 and TRBJ2-7; D may be TRBD1 (7 bases). Germline CDR1 is MNHEY and CDR2 is SMNVEV (reference sequence). V was trimmed by 5 bases and J by 2 bases, leaving 25 bases between them. The CDR3 contains 18 residues.

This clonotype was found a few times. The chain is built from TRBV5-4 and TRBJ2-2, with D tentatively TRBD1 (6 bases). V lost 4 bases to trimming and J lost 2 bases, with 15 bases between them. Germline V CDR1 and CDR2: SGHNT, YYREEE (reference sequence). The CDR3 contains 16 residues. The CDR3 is CASSRERQANTGELFF. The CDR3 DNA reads TGTGCCAGCAGCCGAGAGAGACAGGCTAACACCGGGGAGCTGTTTTTT.

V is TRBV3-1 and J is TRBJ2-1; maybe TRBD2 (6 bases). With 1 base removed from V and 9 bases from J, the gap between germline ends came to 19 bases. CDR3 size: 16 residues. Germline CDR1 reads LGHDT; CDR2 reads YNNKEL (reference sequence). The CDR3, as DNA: TGTGCCAGCAGCCAAGTTTTGGCTTGGTTGGGGGGTGAGCAGTTCTTC. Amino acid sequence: CASSQVLAWLGGEQFF.

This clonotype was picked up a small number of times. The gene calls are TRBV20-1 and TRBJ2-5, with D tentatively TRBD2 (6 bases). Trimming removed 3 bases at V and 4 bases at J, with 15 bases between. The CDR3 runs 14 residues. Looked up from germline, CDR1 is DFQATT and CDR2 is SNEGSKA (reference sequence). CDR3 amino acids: CSASPEGRRETQYF. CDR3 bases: TGCAGTGCTAGTCCCGAGGGGAGGCGAGAGACCCAGTACTTC.

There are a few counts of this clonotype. The CDR3 DNA sequence: TGTGCCAGCAGCTTAGCTAGCGGGAGGTACAATGAGCAGTTCTTC. It yields the protein CASSLASGRYNEQFF. This chain uses TRBV7-2 with TRBJ2-1, with TRBD2 identical over 10 bases. CDR1 and CDR2 (germline): SGHTA, FQGNSA. CDR3 length: 15 amino acids. V lost 0 bases and J lost 4; bases outside the gene matches: 0.

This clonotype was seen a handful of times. The CDR3 sequence is CASRTGIENYGYTF. The CDR3 coding sequence is TGTGCCAGCAGGACAGGGATCGAAAACTATGGCTACACCTTC. The J gene is TRBJ1-2, the V gene TRBV28; 7 positions match TRBD1. The CDR3 has 14 residues. J lost 2 bases, V lost 6 bases, and 6 bases had no gene match. Germline CDR1 is MDHEN and CDR2 is SYDVKM.

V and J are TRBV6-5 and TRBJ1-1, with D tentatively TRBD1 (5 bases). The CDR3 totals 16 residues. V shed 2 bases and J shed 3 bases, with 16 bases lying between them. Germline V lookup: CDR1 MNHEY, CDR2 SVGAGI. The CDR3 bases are TGTGCCAGCAGTTACAATGTTTTGGACACTTACACTGAAGCTTTCTTT. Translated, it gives CASSYNVLDTYTEAFF.

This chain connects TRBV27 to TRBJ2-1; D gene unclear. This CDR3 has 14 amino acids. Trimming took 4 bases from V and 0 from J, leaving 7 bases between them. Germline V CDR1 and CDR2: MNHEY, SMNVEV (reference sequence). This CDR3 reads CASSSPRSYNEQFF. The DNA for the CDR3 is TGTGCCAGCAGTTCCCCCCGCTCCTACAATGAGCAGTTCTTC.

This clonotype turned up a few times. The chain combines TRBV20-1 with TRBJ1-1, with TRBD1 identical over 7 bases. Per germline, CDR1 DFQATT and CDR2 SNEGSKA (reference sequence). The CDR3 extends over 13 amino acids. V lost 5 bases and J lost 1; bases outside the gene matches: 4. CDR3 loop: CSALTGTNTEAFF. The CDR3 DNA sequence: TGCAGTGCTCTGACAGGGACGAACACTGAAGCTTTCTTT.

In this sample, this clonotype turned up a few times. CDR3 nucleotide sequence: TGTGCCAGCAGGACGGGACAGACGTTGAAAATAGAAGCTTTCTTT. Translated, it gives CASRTGQTLKIEAFF. The chain joins TRBV6-5 to TRBJ1-1; the match to TRBD1 covers 7 bases. Trimming cost V 6 bases and J 8 bases; bases outside gene matches: 15. CDR1 and CDR2 from the germline V gene are MNHEY and SVGAGI. This CDR3 region has 15 residues.

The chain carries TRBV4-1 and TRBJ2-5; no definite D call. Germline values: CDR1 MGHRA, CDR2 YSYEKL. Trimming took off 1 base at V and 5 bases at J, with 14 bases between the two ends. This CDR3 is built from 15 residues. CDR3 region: CASSQVLHPAETQYF. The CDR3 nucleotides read TGCGCCAGCAGCCAAGTCTTGCACCCGGCGGAGACCCAGTACTTC.

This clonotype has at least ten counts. The CDR3 loop is CASSHRTGQGDYGYTF. The CDR3 bases are TGCGCCAGCAGCCACAGAACGGGACAGGGTGACTATGGCTACACCTTC. The rearrangement joins TRBV5-1 to TRBJ1-2; 9 positions match TRBD1. V was pared by 4 bases and J by 3 bases, with 10 bases of the junction left unmatched. Germline values: CDR1 SGHRS, CDR2 YFSETQ. The CDR3 covers 16 residues.

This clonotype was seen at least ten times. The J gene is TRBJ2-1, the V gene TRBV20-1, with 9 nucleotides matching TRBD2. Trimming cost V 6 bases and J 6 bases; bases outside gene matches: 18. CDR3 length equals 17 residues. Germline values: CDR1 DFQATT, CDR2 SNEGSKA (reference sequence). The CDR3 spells CSAKGYGVAGAPNEQFF. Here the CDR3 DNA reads TGCAGTGCCAAGGGGTATGGGGTAGCGGGGGCTCCCAATGAGCAGTTCTTC.

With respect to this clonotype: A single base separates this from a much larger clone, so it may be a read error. In nucleotides, the CDR3 is TGCGCCAGCAGCGGGGGGGTCACAGATACGCAGTATTTT. It codes for CASSGGVTDTQYF. The chain uses TRBV5-1 and TRBJ2-3, with 7 nucleotides matching TRBD2. Germline CDR1 reads SGHRS; CDR2 reads YFSETQ. Germline trimming cut 4 bases from V and 2 bases from J; bases unmatched to any gene: 1. The CDR3 extends over 13 amino acids.

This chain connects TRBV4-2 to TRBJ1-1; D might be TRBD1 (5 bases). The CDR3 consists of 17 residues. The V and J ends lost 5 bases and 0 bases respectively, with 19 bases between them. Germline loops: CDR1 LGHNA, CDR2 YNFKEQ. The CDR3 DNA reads TGTGCCAGCAGCAAGGGGACGCTGGCTAAGATGAACACTGAAGCTTTCTTT. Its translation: CASSKGTLAKMNTEAFF.

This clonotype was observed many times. CDR3 coding DNA: TGCGCCAGCAGCTTAGCCACAGGGGCCGACTCCTACAATGAGCAGTTCTTC. It translates to CASSLATGADSYNEQFF. This chain joins TRBV5-1 and TRBJ2-1, with TRBD1 matching over 7 bases. CDR3 length: 17 residues. Germline V gene lookup returns CDR1 SGHRS and CDR2 YFSETQ. V lost 2 bases, J lost 0 bases, and 8 bases stayed unmatched. The full variable domain, rest sourced from reference TRBV5-1 and TRBJ2-1, is KAGVTQTPRYLIKTRGQQVTLSCSPISGHRSVSWYQQTPGQGLQFLFEYFSETQRNKGNFPGRFSGRQFSNSRSEMNVSTLELGDSALYLCASSLATGADSYNEQFFGPGTRLTVL.

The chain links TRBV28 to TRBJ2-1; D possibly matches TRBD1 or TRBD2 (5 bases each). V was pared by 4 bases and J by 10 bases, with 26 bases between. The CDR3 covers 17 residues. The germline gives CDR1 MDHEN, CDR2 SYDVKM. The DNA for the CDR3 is TGTGCCAGCAGTTCCCCCCGGGGCTTAAGGGGTACCAGCGAGCAGTTCTTC. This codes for CASSSPRGLRGTSEQFF.

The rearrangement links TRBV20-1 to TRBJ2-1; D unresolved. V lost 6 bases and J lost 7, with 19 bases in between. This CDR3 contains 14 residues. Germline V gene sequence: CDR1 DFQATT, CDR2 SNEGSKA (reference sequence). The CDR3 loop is CSAEDPSEWNEQFF. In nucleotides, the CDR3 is TGCAGTGCCGAGGACCCATCGGAGTGGAATGAGCAGTTCTTC.

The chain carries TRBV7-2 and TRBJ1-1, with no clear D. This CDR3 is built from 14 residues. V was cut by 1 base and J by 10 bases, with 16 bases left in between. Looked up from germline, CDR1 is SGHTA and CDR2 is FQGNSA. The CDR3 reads CASSLGLPGVLAFF. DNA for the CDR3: TGTGCCAGCAGCTTAGGACTTCCGGGCGTGTTAGCTTTCTTT. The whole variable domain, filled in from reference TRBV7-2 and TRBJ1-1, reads GAGVSQSPSNKVTEKGKDVELRCDPISGHTALYWYRQSLGQGLEFLIYFQGNSAPDKSGLPSDRFSAERTGGSVSTLTIQRTQQEDSAVYLCASSLGLPGVLAFFGQGTRLTVV.

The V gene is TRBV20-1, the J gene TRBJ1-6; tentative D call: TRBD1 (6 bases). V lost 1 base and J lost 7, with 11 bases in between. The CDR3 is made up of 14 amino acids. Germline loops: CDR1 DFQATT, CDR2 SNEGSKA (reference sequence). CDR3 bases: TGCAGTGCTAGAGCGGGGGCGACGAATTCACCCCTCCACTTT. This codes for CSARAGATNSPLHF.

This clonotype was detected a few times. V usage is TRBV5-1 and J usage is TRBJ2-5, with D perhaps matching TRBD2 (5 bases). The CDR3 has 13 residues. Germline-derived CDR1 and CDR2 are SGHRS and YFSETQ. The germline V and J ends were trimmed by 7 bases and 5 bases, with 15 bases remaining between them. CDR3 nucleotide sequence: TGCGCCAGCGCAGGTAGCCCGGGGGAGACCCAGTACTTC. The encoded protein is CASAGSPGETQYF.

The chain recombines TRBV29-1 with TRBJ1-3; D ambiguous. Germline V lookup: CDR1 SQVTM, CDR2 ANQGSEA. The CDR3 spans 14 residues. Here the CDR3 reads CTAVFPNSGTTIYF. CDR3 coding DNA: TGCACCGCGGTTTTTCCTAACTCCGGCACCACCATATATTTT. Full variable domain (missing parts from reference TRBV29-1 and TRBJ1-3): SAVISQKPSRDICQRGTSLTIQCQVDSQVTMMFWYRQQPGQSLTLIATANQGSEATYESGFVIDKFPISRPNLTFSTLTVSNMSPEDSSIYLCTAVFPNSGTTIYFGEGSWLTVV.

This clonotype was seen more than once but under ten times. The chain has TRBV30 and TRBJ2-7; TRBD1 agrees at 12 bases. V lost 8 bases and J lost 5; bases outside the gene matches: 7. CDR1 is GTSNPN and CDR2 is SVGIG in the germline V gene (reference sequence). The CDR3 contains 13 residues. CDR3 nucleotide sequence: TGTGCCAGATCGGGACAGGGGGCCCACGAGCAGTACTTC. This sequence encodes CARSGQGAHEQYF. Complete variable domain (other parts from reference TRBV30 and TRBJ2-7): SQTIHQWPATLVQPVGSPLSLECTVEGTSNPNLYWYRQAAGRGLQLLFYSVGIGQISSEVPQNLSASRPQDRQFILSSKKLLLSDSGFYLCARSGQGAHEQYFGPGTRLTVT.

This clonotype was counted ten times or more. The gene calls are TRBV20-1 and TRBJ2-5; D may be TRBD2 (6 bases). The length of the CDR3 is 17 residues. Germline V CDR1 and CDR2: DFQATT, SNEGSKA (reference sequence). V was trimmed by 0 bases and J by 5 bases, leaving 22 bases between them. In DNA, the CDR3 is TGCAGTGCTAGAGATCGGAGGGGATCAGTTGGCGCGGAGACCCAGTACTTC. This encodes CSARDRRGSVGAETQYF.

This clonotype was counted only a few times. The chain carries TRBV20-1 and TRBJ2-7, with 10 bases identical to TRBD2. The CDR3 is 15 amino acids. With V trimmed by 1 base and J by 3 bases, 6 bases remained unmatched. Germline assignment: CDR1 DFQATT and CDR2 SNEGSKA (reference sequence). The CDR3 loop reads CSARAGTSDSYEQYF. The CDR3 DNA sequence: TGCAGTGCTAGAGCCGGGACTAGCGATAGCTACGAGCAGTACTTC.

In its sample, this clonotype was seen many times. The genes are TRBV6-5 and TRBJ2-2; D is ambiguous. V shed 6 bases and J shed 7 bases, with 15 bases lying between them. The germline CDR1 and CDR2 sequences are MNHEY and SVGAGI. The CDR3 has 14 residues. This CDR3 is CASRNVGKDGELFF. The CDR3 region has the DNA TGTGCCAGCAGAAACGTTGGGAAGGACGGGGAGCTGTTTTTT.

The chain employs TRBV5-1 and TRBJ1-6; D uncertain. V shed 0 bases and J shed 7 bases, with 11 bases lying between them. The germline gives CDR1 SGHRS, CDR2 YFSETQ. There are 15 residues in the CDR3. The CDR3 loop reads CASSLDGQVNSPLHF. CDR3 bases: TGCGCCAGCAGCTTGGATGGGCAGGTCAATTCACCCCTCCACTTT.

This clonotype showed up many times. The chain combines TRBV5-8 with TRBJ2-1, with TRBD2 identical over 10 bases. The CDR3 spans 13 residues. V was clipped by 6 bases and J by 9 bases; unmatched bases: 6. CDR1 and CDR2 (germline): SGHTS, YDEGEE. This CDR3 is CASILAGGGEQFF. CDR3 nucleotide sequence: TGTGCCAGCATATTAGCGGGAGGTGGTGAGCAGTTCTTC.

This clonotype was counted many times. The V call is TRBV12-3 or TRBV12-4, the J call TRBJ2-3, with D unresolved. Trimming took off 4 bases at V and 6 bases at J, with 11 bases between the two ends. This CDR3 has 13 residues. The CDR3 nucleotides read TGTGCCAGCAGTTCCCCCCGGCCCGATACGCAGTATTTT. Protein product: CASSSPRPDTQYF.

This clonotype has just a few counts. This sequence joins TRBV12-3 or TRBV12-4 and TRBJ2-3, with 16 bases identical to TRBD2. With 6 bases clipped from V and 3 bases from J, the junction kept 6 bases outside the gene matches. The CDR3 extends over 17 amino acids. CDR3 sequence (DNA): TGTGCCAGCAGCACACCGGGACTAGCGGGAGGGACAGATACGCAGTATTTT. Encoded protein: CASSTPGLAGGTDTQYF.